The 17 T cell receptor beta chains listed next were all sequenced from one sample in a study of T cell responses to AZD1222 COVID-19 vaccine. This table comes from immunoSEQ multiplex PCR, and its TCRdb copy is limited to in-frame clones, with some not included. There are about 160,000 clones in the sample; 85% to 95% occur only once, and around 0.9% lies in the top ten. The sequencing used peripheral blood, collected on day 0 of AZD1222 vaccination. These receptors originate from an adult in good health.

This rearrangement joins TRBV27 to TRBJ2-1; D remains ambiguous. This CDR3 has 14 amino acids. V was trimmed by 3 bases and J by 0 bases, leaving 6 bases between them. Germline values: CDR1 MNHEY, CDR2 SMNVEV (reference sequence). DNA for the CDR3: TGTGCCAGCAGTTTGGTAAGCTCCTACAATGAGCAGTTCTTC. This translates into CASSLVSSYNEQFF.

This clone appeared a single time. The V and J genes are TRBV7-3 and TRBJ1-6; D is unclear. The CDR3 consists of 13 residues. Trimming left V 3 bases short and J 7 bases short, with 7 bases between. Germline V gene data show CDR1 as SGHTA and CDR2 as FQGTGA. Written as DNA, the CDR3 is TGTGCCAGCAGCTTTGTGGGGAATTCACCCCTCCACTTT. Translated, it gives CASSFVGNSPLHF.

In its sample, this clone was seen once. The gene calls are TRBV3-1 (or the pseudogene TRBV3-2) and TRBJ1-2; 10 bases align to TRBD1. Germline V gene data show CDR1 as LGHDT and CDR2 as YNNKEL (reference sequence). The CDR3 contains 17 residues. Trimming cost V 1 base and J 2 bases; bases outside gene matches: 7. CDR3: CASSQVSGTGVNYGYTF. In DNA form, the CDR3 reads TGTGCCAGCAGCCAAGTTTCCGGGACAGGGGTGAACTATGGCTACACCTTC.

The chain employs TRBV24-1 and TRBJ1-1, with 8 bases that match TRBD1. V was clipped by 7 bases and J by 8 bases; unmatched bases: 5. Germline CDR1 reads KGHDR; CDR2 reads SFDVKD. This CDR3 contains 12 residues. CDR3 sequence reads: CATRGTGSEAFF. CDR3 DNA sequence: TGTGCCACCAGGGGGACAGGTAGCGAAGCTTTCTTT.

The chain links TRBV6-5 to TRBJ1-2; 9 bases map to TRBD1. This CDR3 has 14 residues. Germline V gives CDR1 MNHEY, CDR2 SVGAGI. J gave up 4 bases and V 6 bases, and 6 bases lay outside the gene matches. The CDR3 protein is CASRKGQGGYGYTF. The CDR3 nucleotides are TGTGCCAGCAGAAAGGGACAGGGCGGCTATGGCTACACCTTC.

V gene TRBV10-3 combines with J gene TRBJ2-5; 10 bases are shared with TRBD2. Germline V gene data show CDR1 as ENHRY and CDR2 as SYGVKD. V shed 6 bases, J shed 5 bases, and the junction held 15 bases outside the gene matches. This CDR3 contains 17 residues. The CDR3 sequence: CAIRAGETSGSEETQYF. CDR3 nucleotide sequence: TGTGCCATCAGAGCCGGAGAGACTAGCGGGTCGGAGGAGACCCAGTACTTC.

The chain recombines TRBV9 with TRBJ1-2; 8 bases are shared with TRBD1. Germline CDR1 is SGDLS and CDR2 is YYNGEE. The V gene end was trimmed by 2 bases and the J gene end by 8 bases; junction bases not matched to a gene: 14. This CDR3 is built from 16 residues. The CDR3 DNA is TGTGCCAGCAGCGTGGCAGGGGGCGGTGTAACGGGAGGCTACACCTTC. It translates to CASSVAGGGVTGGYTF. The variable domain in full, with the rest retrieved from reference TRBV9 and TRBJ1-2, is DSGVTQTPKHLITATGQRVTLRCSPRSGDLSVYWYQQSLDQGLQFLIQYYNGEERAKGNILERFSAQQFPDLHSELNLSSLELGDSALYFCASSVAGGGVTGGYTFGSGTRLTVV.

The V call is TRBV11-2, the J call TRBJ1-5; D is perhaps TRBD1 (6 bases). The V and J ends lost 6 bases and 0 bases respectively, with 15 bases between them. Germline CDR1 and CDR2: SGHAT and FQNNGV. There are 16 residues in the CDR3. CDR3 in DNA: TGTGCCAGCAGGGGGGCAGGAAAATATAGCAATCAGCCCCAGCATTTT. Protein sequence: CASRGAGKYSNQPQHF. The whole variable domain, filled in from reference TRBV11-2 and TRBJ1-5, reads EAGVAQSPRYKIIEKRQSVAFWCNPISGHATLYWYQQILGQGPKLLIQFQNNGVVDDSQLPKDRFSAERLKGVDSTLKIQPAKLEDSAVYLCASRGAGKYSNQPQHFGDGTRLSIL.

The chain carries TRBV4-3 and TRBJ2-3; 12 bases map to TRBD2. The CDR3 extends over 17 amino acids. Trimming removed 0 bases from V and 1 base from J; junction bases left unmatched: 2. Germline CDR1 LGHNA, CDR2 YSLEER. CDR3 loop: CASSQDLAGGGTDTQYF. The CDR3 DNA sequence: TGCGCCAGCAGCCAAGATCTAGCGGGGGGGGGCACAGATACGCAGTATTTT.

This clone was recorded once. This sequence joins TRBV13 and TRBJ2-1, with unresolved D. The CDR3 loop spans 12 amino acids. Germline V lookup: CDR1 PRHDT, CDR2 FYEKMQ (reference sequence). Trimming took off 5 bases at V and 7 bases at J, with 9 bases between the two ends. CDR3 amino acids: CASSLGLNEQFF. The CDR3 bases are TGTGCCAGCAGCCTCGGTCTGAATGAGCAGTTCTTC.

In its sample, this clone was seen once. The chain couples TRBV4-2 to TRBJ2-3; D possibly corresponds to TRBD2 (6 bases). The CDR3 length is 15 residues. The germline gives CDR1 LGHNA, CDR2 YNFKEQ. Trimming stripped 2 bases from V and 2 bases from J, with 11 bases between. Written as DNA, the CDR3 is TGTGCCAGCAGCCAACCGGGACTCAACACAGATACGCAGTATTTT. Its translation is CASSQPGLNTDTQYF.

This clone was counted once. The chain is built from TRBV7-9 and TRBJ1-2; a weak D match, TRBD1 (5 bases). V was cut by 6 bases and J by 4 bases, with 9 bases left in between. Germline assignment: CDR1 SEHNR and CDR2 FQNEAQ (reference sequence). CDR3 length: 12 residues. Here the CDR3 DNA reads TGTGCCAGCAGGTACAGGTCCTATGGCTACACCTTC. This gives the protein CASRYRSYGYTF.

The CDR3 loop is CASSFEQTAYEQYF. Here the CDR3 DNA reads TGCGCCAGCAGCTTTGAACAGACGGCCTACGAGCAGTACTTC. The chain has TRBV5-1 and TRBJ2-7; no definite D call. The germline V gene encodes CDR1 SGHRS and CDR2 YFSETQ. The CDR3 is 14 amino acids. V was shortened by 2 bases and J by 2 bases, with 11 bases between the two germline ends.

The chain couples TRBV9 to TRBJ1-2, with no clear D. Deletions cut 4 bases from V and 0 bases from J, with 7 bases between. The CDR3 has 13 amino acids. CDR1 and CDR2 from the germline V gene are SGDLS and YYNGEE. The CDR3 reads CASSSAANYGYTF. In DNA, the CDR3 is TGTGCCAGCAGCTCTGCAGCTAACTATGGCTACACCTTC.

A single count supports this clone. This chain joins TRBV11-2 and TRBJ1-1, with D perhaps TRBD1 (6 bases). Trimming took 5 bases from V and 4 from J, leaving 20 bases between them. CDR1 SGHAT and CDR2 FQNNGV come from the germline V gene. This CDR3 spans 16 amino acids. In DNA, the CDR3 is TGTGCCAGCAGCCGATGGACAGCCGAAAAGGCCACTGAAGCTTTCTTT. Its protein product is CASSRWTAEKATEAFF.

The rearrangement joins TRBV25-1 to TRBJ2-1; D possibly corresponds to TRBD2 (6 bases). CDR3 length equals 14 residues. Germline V gene lookup returns CDR1 MGHDK and CDR2 SYGVNS. V gave up 7 bases and J gave up 10 bases, with 20 bases separating them. The CDR3 bases are TGTGCCAGCAACTCACGCACCTGGGGGGACGAGCAGTTCTTC. Translating gives CASNSRTWGDEQFF.

CDR3 sequence (DNA): TGCAGCGTTGATCGAGGGGAGGATACGCAGTATTTT. This encodes CSVDRGEDTQYF. V and J are TRBV29-1 and TRBJ2-3; D may be TRBD1 or TRBD2 (5 bases each). CDR3 length equals 12 residues. V was clipped by 3 bases and J by 6 bases, with 10 bases between them. CDR1 and CDR2 from the germline V gene are SQVTM and ANQGSEA.